The T cell receptor (beta chain) under discussion was sequenced for a study of CD8 T cells in ankylosing spondylitis. Trimming cost V 1 base and J 3 bases; bases outside gene matches: 8. Germline-derived CDR1 and CDR2 are SEHNR and FQNEAQ (reference sequence). CDR3 length: 16 residues. This clonotype was seen repeatedly, ten times or more. What it binds is unknown. Study results and caveats: In ankylosing spondylitis blood, a motif of roughly 8 highly homologous TCR beta variants appeared characteristic. In ankylosing spondylitis patients, matched synovial fluid reportedly showed significant enrichment of disease-linked clones.

A quantitative 5'-RACE method, one with molecular barcodes, was used to make TCR beta libraries. A single record per CDR3 protein comes from TCRdb applying MiXCR to the 5' RACE reads. The sample consists of 200,000 to 250,000 distinct CDR3 sequences, roughly 24% of them appearing once. The chain couples TRBV7-9 to TRBJ2-7; the match to TRBD1 covers 8 bases. This receptor was obtained from a male donor with ankylosing spondylitis or in good health (not recorded which). Sequencing was done on a sample of blood, either unsorted or a sorted T cell fraction (not recorded which). The CDR3 nucleotides read TGTGCCAGCAGCTTAGGTGGAGGCAGGGGGCTCTACGAGCAGTACTTC. Its protein is CASSLGGGRGLYEQYF. Full variable domain (outside the CDR3, taken from reference TRBV7-9 and TRBJ2-7): DTGVSQNPRHKITKRGQNVTFRCDPISEHNRLYWYRQTLGQGPEFLTYFQNEAQLEKSRLLSDRFSAERPKGSFSTLEIQRTEQGDSAMYLCASSLGGGRGLYEQYFGPGTRLTVT.